This T cell receptor beta chain is drawn from a study of T cells in localized non-small cell lung cancer. Study observations and caveats: The study detected a median around 50 of the top 100 tumor clones in adjacent lung.

Concerning this clone: Its target is not known.

The method was immunoSEQ multiplex PCR; TCRdb's version includes in-frame clones alone and lacks a portion of them. Of more than 30,000 clones listed, approximately 86% are singletons. The specimen comprised peripheral blood mononuclear cells, sampled before any cancer treatment. The clonotype originates from a woman between 40 and 69 years old with stage III lung adenocarcinoma.

CDR3 nucleotides: TGCGCCAGCAGCTTGGCCACAGCTCTTAGGGAGACCCAGTACTTC. Amino acid sequence: CASSLATALRETQYF. The rearrangement links TRBV5-1 to TRBJ2-5, with D hard to call. V was cut by 0 bases and J by 5 bases, with 14 bases left in between. The germline V gene encodes CDR1 SGHRS and CDR2 YFSETQ. The CDR3 length is 15 residues.